A selection of T cell receptor beta chains follows, all from one sample in a study of immune evolution from preneoplasia to lung adenocarcinoma. The data were produced by immunoSEQ multiplex PCR, yet TCRdb's version contains in-frame clones alone and is incomplete. Of a few thousand clones listed, about 73% are singletons. Sequenced sample: FFPE lung adenocarcinoma in situ tissue. These receptor sequences come from a person aged 55-85 years with lung adenocarcinoma. The CDR3 runs from the conserved cysteine through the conserved F or W. The D gene is left open where the match is weak. Not all rows give a size; the values are once, few, many and, for expanded clones, a class.

j_call d_call clone_size v_call cdr3_nt cdr3_aa
TRBJ2-3 TRBD2 NA TRBV28 TGTGCCAGCAGTTTGGTCAGCGGGGGAAGCCTCACAGATACGCAGTATTTT CASSLVSGGSLTDTQYF
TRBJ2-7 NA NA TRBV28 TGTGCCAGCAGCCTCCAGGGGAAGTACGAGCAGTACTTC CASSLQGKYEQYF
TRBJ2-2 NA NA TRBV4-2 TGTGCCAGCAGCCAAGAAAGCGGCCGACGCTGGACGAACACCGGGGAGCTGTTTTTT CASSQESGRRWTNTGELFF
TRBJ2-2 NA once TRBV27 TGTGCCAGCAGTTTATCGGCTCGGGGGACCGGGGAGCTGTTTTTT CASSLSARGTGELFF
TRBJ1-1 NA NA TRBV7-2 TGTGCCAGCAGCTTAGGAGGCAGACTGAACACTGAAGCTTTCTTT CASSLGGRLNTEAFF
TRBJ2-3 TRBD2 once TRBV27 TGTGCCAGCAGTTTATCGGGTGGCGGGGGGGCCAGGCCCGTCACAGATACGCAGTATTTT CASSLSGGGGARPVTDTQYF
TRBJ1-4 NA NA TRBV29-1 TGCAGCGTTGAACCAGGGACATCCCCAACTAATGAAAAACTGTTTTTT CSVEPGTSPTNEKLFF
TRBJ1-1 TRBD1 NA TRBV7-9 TGTGCCAGCAGCCCGAGGGACAGGGCCGAAGCTTTCTTT CASSPRDRAEAFF
TRBJ2-3 NA NA TRBV5-1 TGCGCCAGCAGCGACGCTCAGGGTTCAGATACGCAGTATTTT CASSDAQGSDTQYF
TRBJ1-2 NA NA TRBV9 TGTGCCAGCAGCGTATCACCAACGGCGGCGAACTATGGCTACACCTTC CASSVSPTAANYGYTF
TRBJ2-1 NA NA TRBV5-6 TGTGCCAGCAGCCCCCGCCGCCGGGACCTTTGGTACAATGAGCAGTTCTTC CASSPRRRDLWYNEQFF
TRBJ1-5 NA NA TRBV2 TGTGCCAGCAGTGAATCCCGCGATCAGCCCCAGCATTTT CASSESRDQPQHF
TRBJ2-5 NA NA TRBV15 TGTGCCACCAGCAATAGGACCCAAGAGACCCAGTACTTC CATSNRTQETQYF
TRBJ1-4 NA large TRBV30 TGTGCCTGGAATTGGGGCCCGGCCCCAACTAATGAAAAACTGTTTTTT CAWNWGPAPTNEKLFF
TRBJ1-4 TRBD1 few TRBV28 TGTGCCAGCAGCCTACAGGGGTTGACTAATGAAAAACTGTTTTTT CASSLQGLTNEKLFF
TRBJ1-2 NA NA TRBV6-6 TGTGCCAGCAGTCCCCGAGGCTATGGTTACACCTTC CASSPRGYGYTF
TRBJ1-5 NA NA TRBV28 TGTGCCAGCAGTTTCCCCCAGGGCAATCAGCCCCAGCATTTT CASSFPQGNQPQHF
TRBJ1-5 NA NA TRBV7-2 TGTGCCAGCAGCCCCCAAGCCCATCAGCCCCAGCATTTT CASSPQAHQPQHF
TRBJ2-1 NA NA TRBV11-3 TGTGCCAGCAGCTTAGACCCTACAGTTGAGCAGTTCTTC CASSLDPTVEQFF
TRBJ2-3 TRBD2 once TRBV9 TGTGCCAGCAGCGGGACTAGTGGGGCAGATACGCAGTATTTT CASSGTSGADTQYF
TRBJ1-2 NA NA TRBV5-1 TGCGCCAGCAGCTTCGAAGGGTATGGCTACACCTTC CASSFEGYGYTF
TRBJ1-6 NA NA TRBV6-1 TGTGCCAGCGGCGTCGAAACTAATTCACCCCTCCACTTT CASGVETNSPLHF
TRBJ1-5 NA once TRBV28 TGTGCCAGCTGCCTCCTCTCTGACGGGAATCAGCCCCAGCATTTT CASCLLSDGNQPQHF
TRBJ2-2 NA NA TRBV11-2 TGTGCCAGCAGCTTTCCTGCGAGCACCGGGGAGCTGTTTTTT CASSFPASTGELFF
TRBJ2-1 NA NA TRBV10-3 TGTGCCACGAGTGGGGGCAGGGTCGAGGATGAGCAGTTCTTC CATSGGRVEDEQFF
TRBJ2-3 TRBD2 once TRBV6-6 TGTGCCAGCAGTTACTCGATTGCGGGGGGCACAGATACGCAGTATTTT CASSYSIAGGTDTQYF
TRBJ1-5 NA NA TRBV19 TGTGCCAGTAATCAGCAGGGAGGGAGCAATCAGCCCCAGCATTTT CASNQQGGSNQPQHF
TRBJ2-7 NA NA TRBV5-6 TGTGCCAGCAGCCCTCCGGGGGTTGGGGGGATTTTGTACGAGCAGTACTTC CASSPPGVGGILYEQYF
TRBJ2-6 TRBD1 NA TRBV4-1 TGCGCCAGCAGCCAAGGGACAGGGGTTCTGTACGGGGCCAACGTCCTGACTTTC CASSQGTGVLYGANVLTF
TRBJ2-7 NA NA TRBV5-5 TGTGCCAGCAGCCCCGGGGGATACTACGAGCAGTACTTC CASSPGGYYEQYF
TRBJ2-3 NA NA TRBV7-2 TGTGCCAGCACCCCTGGGTGGGAGAGCACAGATACGCAGTATTTT CASTPGWESTDTQYF
TRBJ2-2 TRBD2 NA TRBV7-2 TGTGCCAGCAGCCTCTCACTAGCGGGGGGGCCCGGGGAGCTGTTTTTT CASSLSLAGGPGELFF
TRBJ1-1 NA NA TRBV30 TGTGCCTGGAGTGTACAGGGCTCGTCTTTCGAAGCTTTCTTT CAWSVQGSSFEAFF
TRBJ1-3 NA NA TRBV9 TGTGCCAGCAGCGTAGCTGGCTCTGGAAACACCATATATTTT CASSVAGSGNTIYF
TRBJ1-6 NA NA TRBV7-2 TGTGCCAGCAGCTTAGTAGGAGGAGGAATCGGGTCACCCCTCCACTTT CASSLVGGGIGSPLHF
TRBJ2-2 NA large TRBV6-5 TGTGCCAGCAGTGATACCGCGGGCGCCGGGGAGCTGTTTTTT CASSDTAGAGELFF
TRBJ1-1 NA NA TRBV4-1 TGCGCCAGCACTAAAGGGCCAGGAGGAGGGGACACTGAAGCTTTCTTT CASTKGPGGGDTEAFF
TRBJ1-2 TRBD1 NA TRBV5-1 TGCGCCAGCAGCGCGGGACAGGGGGATAACTATGGCTACACCTTC CASSAGQGDNYGYTF
TRBJ2-7 TRBD1 NA TRBV2 TGTGCCAGCAGTGGGACAGGGGGCTTCCACGAGCAGTACTTC CASSGTGGFHEQYF
TRBJ2-1 NA few TRBV10-2 TGCGCCAGCAGTGAGTCGGGACAAGGGGAGCAGTTCTTC CASSESGQGEQFF
TRBJ2-3 TRBD1 NA TRBV28 TGTGCCAGCAGTTTGGACAGGAACACAGATACGCAGTATTTT CASSLDRNTDTQYF
TRBJ2-1 NA NA TRBV7-9 TGTGCCAGCAGCTCGTCTTCGGGGGTGGCCTACAATGAGCAGTTCTTC CASSSSSGVAYNEQFF
TRBJ2-7 NA NA TRBV2 TGTGCCAGCAATCCAGGGGCCACCGAGCAGTACTTC CASNPGATEQYF
TRBJ1-5 NA few TRBV19 TGTGCCAGTAGTATTTTGGGGGGCTATAGCAATCAGCCCCAGCATTTT CASSILGGYSNQPQHF
TRBJ2-5 TRBD2 NA TRBV19 TGTGCCAGTAGTCCTGGGACTAGAGCGGGGCAAGAGACCCAGTACTTC CASSPGTRAGQETQYF
TRBJ1-4 TRBD1 NA TRBV7-9 TGTGCCAGCAGAACCGGGACAGGGGACGAAAAACTGTTTTTT CASRTGTGDEKLFF
TRBJ1-2 NA NA TRBV30 TGTGCCTGGAGTGGAGGAATCTATGGCTACACCTTC CAWSGGIYGYTF
TRBJ1-5 NA NA TRBV18 TGTGCCAGCCGGAAGGACCAGAATCAGCCCCAGCATTTT CASRKDQNQPQHF
TRBJ2-7 NA NA TRBV4-1 TGCGCCAGCAGCCAGGGCCGCGAGCAGTACTTC CASSQGREQYF
TRBJ2-1 TRBD2 NA TRBV11-2 TGTGCCAGCAGCTTGGCGGGACTAGCCTACAATGAGCAGTTCTTC CASSLAGLAYNEQFF
TRBJ2-7 NA NA TRBV13 TGTGCCAGCAGCTTACCACAGGGCGACGAGCAGTACTTC CASSLPQGDEQYF
TRBJ1-2 NA NA TRBV5-5 TGTGCCAGCAGCGGGGGCAGTGTTACTAACTATGGCTACACCTTC CASSGGSVTNYGYTF
TRBJ1-5 NA NA TRBV18 TGTGCCAGCTCACCACCGGGGGGGCATCAGCCCCAGCATTTT CASSPPGGHQPQHF
TRBJ2-5 TRBD2 NA TRBV4-3 TGCGCCAGCAGCCAAGGGGGACTAGCGGGGGAGACCCAGTACTTC CASSQGGLAGETQYF
TRBJ2-7 NA NA TRBV5-3 TGTGCCAGAAGCTTGGCACAGGGTGCCCTCTACGAGCAGTACTTC CARSLAQGALYEQYF
TRBJ1-3 TRBD1 NA TRBV5-4 TGTGCCAGCAGCTGGGGGGGACAGTCTGGAAACACCATATATTTT CASSWGGQSGNTIYF
TRBJ2-6 NA NA TRBV5-4 TGTGCCAGCAGCTTGGGTGGACCAGGTGGGGCCAACGTCCTGACTTTC CASSLGGPGGANVLTF